This T cell receptor (beta chain) was sequenced in a study of T-cell memory formation after mild COVID-19. Whole-study findings and limits: Several responding clones turned up in pre-infection memory, indicating that cross-reactive memory may have taken part.

This clonotype was observed many times. Its antigen is undetermined. Between the trimmed V and J ends, which lost 5 bases and 0 bases, there was a span of 11 bases. CDR3 length: 14 residues. TCRdb reprocessed the 5' RACE reads with MiXCR, giving one entry per CDR3 protein. The table lists 25,000 to 35,000 distinct CDR3 sequences, roughly 7% of them singletons. Sequencing was done on a sample of PBMCs or a T cell subset sorted from them (not recorded which). This chain joins TRBV12-3 or TRBV12-4 and TRBJ2-7; a possible D gene is TRBD2 (6 bases). This clonotype was sampled from an adult woman who had mild COVID-19 (a few samples of this study predate the infection). Cell type and time point are not known. The DNA for the CDR3 is TGTGCCAGCAGTCAGACTAGTAGCTCCTACGAGCAGTACTTC. Its protein is CASSQTSSSYEQYF.